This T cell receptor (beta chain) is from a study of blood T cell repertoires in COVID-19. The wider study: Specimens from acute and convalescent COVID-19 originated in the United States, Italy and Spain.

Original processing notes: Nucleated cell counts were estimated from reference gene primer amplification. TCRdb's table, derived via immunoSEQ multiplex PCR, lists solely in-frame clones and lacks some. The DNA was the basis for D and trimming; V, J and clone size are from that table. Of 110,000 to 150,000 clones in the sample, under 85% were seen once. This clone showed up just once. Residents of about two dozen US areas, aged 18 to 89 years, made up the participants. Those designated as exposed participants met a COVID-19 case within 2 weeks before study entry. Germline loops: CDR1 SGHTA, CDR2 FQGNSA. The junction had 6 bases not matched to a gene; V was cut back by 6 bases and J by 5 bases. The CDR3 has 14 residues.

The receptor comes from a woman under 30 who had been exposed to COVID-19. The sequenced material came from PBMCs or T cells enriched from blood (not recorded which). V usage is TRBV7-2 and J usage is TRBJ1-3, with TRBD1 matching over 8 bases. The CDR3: CASSSGQGRNTIYF. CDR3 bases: TGTGCCAGCAGTTCCGGACAGGGAAGAAACACCATATATTTT.